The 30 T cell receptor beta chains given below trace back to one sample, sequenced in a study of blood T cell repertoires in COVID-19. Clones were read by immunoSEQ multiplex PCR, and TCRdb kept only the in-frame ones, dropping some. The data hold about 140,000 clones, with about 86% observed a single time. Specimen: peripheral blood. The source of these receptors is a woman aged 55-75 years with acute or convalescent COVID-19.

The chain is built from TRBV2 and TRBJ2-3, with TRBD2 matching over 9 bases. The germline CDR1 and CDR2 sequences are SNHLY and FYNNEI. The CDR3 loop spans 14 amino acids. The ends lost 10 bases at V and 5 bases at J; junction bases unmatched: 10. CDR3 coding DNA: TGTGCCAACCAGGCGGGGGGGGCGAGAGATACGCAGTATTTT. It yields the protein CANQAGGARDTQYF.

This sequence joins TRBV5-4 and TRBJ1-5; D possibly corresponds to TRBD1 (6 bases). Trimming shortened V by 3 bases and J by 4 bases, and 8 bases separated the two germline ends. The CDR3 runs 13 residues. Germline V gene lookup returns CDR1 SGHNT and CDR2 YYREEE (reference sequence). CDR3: CASSSGQNQPQHF. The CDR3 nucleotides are TGTGCCAGCAGCTCCGGACAGAATCAGCCCCAGCATTTT.

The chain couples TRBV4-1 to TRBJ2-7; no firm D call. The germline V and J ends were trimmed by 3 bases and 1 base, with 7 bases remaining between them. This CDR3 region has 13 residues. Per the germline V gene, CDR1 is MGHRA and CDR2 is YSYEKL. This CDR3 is CASSQSRSYEQYF. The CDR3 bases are TGCGCCAGCAGCCAGAGCAGGTCCTACGAGCAGTACTTC.

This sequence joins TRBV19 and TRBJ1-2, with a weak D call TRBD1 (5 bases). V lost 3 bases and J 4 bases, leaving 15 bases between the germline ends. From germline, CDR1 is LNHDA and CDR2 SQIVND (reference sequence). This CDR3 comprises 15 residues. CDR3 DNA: TGTGCCAGTAGTATCTCGCGCCAAACAGGCTATGGCTACACCTTC. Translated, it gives CASSISRQTGYGYTF.

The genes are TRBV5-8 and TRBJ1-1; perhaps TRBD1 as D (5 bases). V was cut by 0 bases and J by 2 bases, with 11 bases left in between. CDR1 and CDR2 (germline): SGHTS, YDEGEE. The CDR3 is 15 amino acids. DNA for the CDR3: TGTGCCAGCAGCTTGGGGGGCAGTGTCAACACTGAAGCTTTCTTT. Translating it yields CASSLGGSVNTEAFF. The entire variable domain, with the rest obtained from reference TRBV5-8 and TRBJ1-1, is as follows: EAGVTQSPTHLIKTRGQQATLRCSPISGHTSVYWYQQALGLGLQFLLWYDEGEERNRGNFPPRFSGRQFPNYSSELNVNALELEDSALYLCASSLGGSVNTEAFFGQGTRLTVV.

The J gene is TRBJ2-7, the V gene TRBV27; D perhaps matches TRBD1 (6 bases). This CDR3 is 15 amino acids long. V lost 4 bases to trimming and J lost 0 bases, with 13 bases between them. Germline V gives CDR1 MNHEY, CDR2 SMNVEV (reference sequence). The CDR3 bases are TGTGCCAGCAGTTCCCGGACAGTGAGCTCCTACGAGCAGTACTTC. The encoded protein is CASSSRTVSSYEQYF.

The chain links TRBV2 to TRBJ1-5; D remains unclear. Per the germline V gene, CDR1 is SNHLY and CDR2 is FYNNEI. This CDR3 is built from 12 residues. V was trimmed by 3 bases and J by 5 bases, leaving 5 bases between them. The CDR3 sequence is CASSEADQPQHF. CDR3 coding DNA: TGTGCCAGCAGTGAGGCCGATCAGCCCCAGCATTTT.

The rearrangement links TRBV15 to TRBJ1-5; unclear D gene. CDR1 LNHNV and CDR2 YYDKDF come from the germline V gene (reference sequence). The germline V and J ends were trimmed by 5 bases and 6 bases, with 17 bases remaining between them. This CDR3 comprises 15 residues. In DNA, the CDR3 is TGTGCCACCAGCGGAGGTCTGGTGGCTGGTCAGCCCCAGCATTTT. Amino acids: CATSGGLVAGQPQHF.

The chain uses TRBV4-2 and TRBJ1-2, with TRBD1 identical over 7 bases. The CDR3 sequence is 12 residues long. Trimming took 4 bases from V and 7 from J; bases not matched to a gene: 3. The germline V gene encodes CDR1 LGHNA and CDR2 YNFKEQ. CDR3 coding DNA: TGTGCCAGCAGCCCGACAGGGAGTGGCTACACCTTC. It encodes CASSPTGSGYTF.

The chain's CDR3 is CASSRTLSGGARLSQETQYF. CDR3 bases: TGCGCCAGCAGCCGAACCCTAAGCGGGGGGGCCCGGTTGAGCCAAGAGACCCAGTACTTC. V is TRBV5-1 and J is TRBJ2-5; 10 nucleotides match TRBD2. From germline, CDR1 is SGHRS and CDR2 YFSETQ. V lost 4 bases, J lost 1 base, and 19 bases stayed unmatched. The CDR3 covers 20 residues.

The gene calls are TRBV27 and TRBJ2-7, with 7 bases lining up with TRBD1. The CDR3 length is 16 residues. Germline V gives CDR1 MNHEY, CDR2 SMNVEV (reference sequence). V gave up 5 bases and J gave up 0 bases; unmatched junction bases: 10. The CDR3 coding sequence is TGTGCCAGCAGTCAAAACCCCTGGGACAGCTCCTACGAGCAGTACTTC. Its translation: CASSQNPWDSSYEQYF.

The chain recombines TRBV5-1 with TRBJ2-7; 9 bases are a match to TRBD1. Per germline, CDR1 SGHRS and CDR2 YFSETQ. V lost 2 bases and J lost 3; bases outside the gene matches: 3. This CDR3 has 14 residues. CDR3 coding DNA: TGCGCCAGCAGCTTCACGGGACAGGGCTACGAGCAGTACTTC. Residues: CASSFTGQGYEQYF.

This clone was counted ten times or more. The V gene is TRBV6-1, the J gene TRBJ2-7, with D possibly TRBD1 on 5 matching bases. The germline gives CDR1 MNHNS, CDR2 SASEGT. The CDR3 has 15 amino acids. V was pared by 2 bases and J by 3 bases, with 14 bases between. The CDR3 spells CASSESWTTFYEQYF. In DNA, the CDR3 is TGTGCCAGCAGTGAATCGTGGACAACCTTCTACGAGCAGTACTTC.

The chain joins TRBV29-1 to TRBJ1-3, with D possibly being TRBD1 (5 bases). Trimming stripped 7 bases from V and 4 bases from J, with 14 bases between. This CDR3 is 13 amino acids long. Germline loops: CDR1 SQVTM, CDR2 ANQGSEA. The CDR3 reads CSAYSRGGNTIYF. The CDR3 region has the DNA TGCAGCGCTTATTCAAGGGGCGGAAACACCATATATTTT.

Here the CDR3 reads CASSFSDWKPYEQYF. The DNA of the CDR3 is TGTGCCAGCAGCTTTTCGGACTGGAAACCCTACGAGCAGTACTTC. The chain couples TRBV11-3 to TRBJ2-7, with D possibly TRBD2 on 5 matching bases. V dropped 3 bases and J dropped 2 bases, with 14 bases sitting between them. CDR3 length equals 15 residues. Germline lookup yields CDR1 SGHNT and CDR2 YENEEA.

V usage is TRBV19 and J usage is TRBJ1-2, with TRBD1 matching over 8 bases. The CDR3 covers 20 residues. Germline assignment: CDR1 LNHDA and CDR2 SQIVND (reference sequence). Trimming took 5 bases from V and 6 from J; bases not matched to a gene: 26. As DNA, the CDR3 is TGTGCCAGTAGTCCCAGAGGTCGGGGGGCAGGGGGCAGAGAAGTAGATGGCTACACCTTC. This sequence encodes CASSPRGRGAGGREVDGYTF.

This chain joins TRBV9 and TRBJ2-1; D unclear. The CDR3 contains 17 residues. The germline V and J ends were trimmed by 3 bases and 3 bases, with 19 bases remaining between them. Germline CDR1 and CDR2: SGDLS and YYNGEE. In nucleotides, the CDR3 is TGTGCCAGCAGCGCCCGCCTAACCAGGAAGTTCTACAATGAGCAGTTCTTC. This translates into CASSARLTRKFYNEQFF.

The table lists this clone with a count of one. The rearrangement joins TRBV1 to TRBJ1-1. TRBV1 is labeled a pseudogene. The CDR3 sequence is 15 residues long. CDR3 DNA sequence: TGCACCAGCAGCCACATCACGGGGTTGAACACTGAAGCTTTCTTT. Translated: CTSSHITGLNTEAFF.

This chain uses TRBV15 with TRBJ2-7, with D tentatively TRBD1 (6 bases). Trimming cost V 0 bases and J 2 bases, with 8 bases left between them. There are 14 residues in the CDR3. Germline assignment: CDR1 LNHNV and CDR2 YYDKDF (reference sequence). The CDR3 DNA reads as TGTGCCACCAGCAGAGAGCCAGGGGCCTACGAGCAGTACTTC. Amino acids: CATSREPGAYEQYF.

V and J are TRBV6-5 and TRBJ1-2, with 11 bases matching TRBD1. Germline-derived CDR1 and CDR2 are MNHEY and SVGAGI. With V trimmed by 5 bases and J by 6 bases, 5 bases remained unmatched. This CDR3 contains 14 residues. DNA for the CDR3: TGTGCCAGCAGTCGGACAGGGGGCTTGAATGGCTACACCTTC. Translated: CASSRTGGLNGYTF.

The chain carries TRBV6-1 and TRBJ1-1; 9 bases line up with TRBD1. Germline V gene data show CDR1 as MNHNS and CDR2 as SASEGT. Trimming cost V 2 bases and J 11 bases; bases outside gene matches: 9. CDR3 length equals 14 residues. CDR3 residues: CASSERGTGISAFF. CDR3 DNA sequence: TGTGCCAGCAGTGAAAGGGGGACAGGGATTTCGGCTTTCTTT.

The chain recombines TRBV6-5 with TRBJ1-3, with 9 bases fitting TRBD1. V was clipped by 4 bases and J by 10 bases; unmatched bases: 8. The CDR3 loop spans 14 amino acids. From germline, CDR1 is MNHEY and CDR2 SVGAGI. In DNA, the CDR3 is TGTGCCAGCAGTTCCCGGGACAGGGTTAGGACCATATATTTT. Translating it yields CASSSRDRVRTIYF.

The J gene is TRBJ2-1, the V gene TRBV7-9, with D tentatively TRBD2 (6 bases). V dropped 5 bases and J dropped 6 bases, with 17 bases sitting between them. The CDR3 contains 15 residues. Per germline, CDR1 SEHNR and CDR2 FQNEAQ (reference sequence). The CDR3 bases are TGTGCCAGCAGCCCTCGTAACGGAGGGTTCAATGAGCAGTTCTTC. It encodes CASSPRNGGFNEQFF.

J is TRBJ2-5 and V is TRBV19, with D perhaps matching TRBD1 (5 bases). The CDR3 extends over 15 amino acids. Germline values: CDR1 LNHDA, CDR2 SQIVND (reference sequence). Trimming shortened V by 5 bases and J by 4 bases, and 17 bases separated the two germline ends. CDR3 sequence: CASSGRQTQGETQYF. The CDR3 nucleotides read TGTGCCAGTAGTGGGCGACAGACCCAGGGAGAGACCCAGTACTTC.

The chain's CDR3 is CASFGQGEDTEAFF. CDR3 nucleotides: TGTGCCAGTTTCGGACAGGGAGAGGACACTGAAGCTTTCTTT. The V and J genes are TRBV3-1 (or the pseudogene TRBV3-2) and TRBJ1-1; the match to TRBD1 covers 8 bases. The germline V gene encodes CDR1 LGHDT and CDR2 YNNKEL (reference sequence). The CDR3 is made up of 14 amino acids. Trimming took 9 bases from V and 3 from J; bases not matched to a gene: 9.

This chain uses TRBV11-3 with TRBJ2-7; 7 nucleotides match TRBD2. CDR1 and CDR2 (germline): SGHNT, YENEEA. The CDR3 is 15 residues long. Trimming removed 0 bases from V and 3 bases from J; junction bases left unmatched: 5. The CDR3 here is CASSLEGGGVYEQYF. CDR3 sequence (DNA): TGTGCCAGCAGCTTAGAGGGGGGGGGAGTCTACGAGCAGTACTTC.

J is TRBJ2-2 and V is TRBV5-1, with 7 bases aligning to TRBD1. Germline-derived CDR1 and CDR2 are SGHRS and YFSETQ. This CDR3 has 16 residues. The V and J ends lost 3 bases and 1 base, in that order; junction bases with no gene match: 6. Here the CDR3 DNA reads TGCGCCAGCAGCTGGGGCCGACAGGGGAACACCGGGGAGCTGTTTTTT. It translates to CASSWGRQGNTGELFF.

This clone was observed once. The CDR3 nucleotides are TGTGCCAGCAGGTTGGGGGGACGGGGTAATGAAAAACTGTTTTTT. Translating gives CASRLGGRGNEKLFF. The V call is TRBV27, the J call TRBJ1-4, with D perhaps matching TRBD1 (5 bases). The CDR3 spans 15 residues. Germline values: CDR1 MNHEY, CDR2 SMNVEV (reference sequence). V was shortened by 6 bases and J by 4 bases, with 15 bases between the two germline ends.

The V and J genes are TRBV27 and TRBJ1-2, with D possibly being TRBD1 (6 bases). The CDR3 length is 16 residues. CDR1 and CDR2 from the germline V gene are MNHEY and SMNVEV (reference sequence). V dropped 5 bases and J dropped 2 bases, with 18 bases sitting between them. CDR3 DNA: TGTGCCAGCAGTGTCAGGGGCCATACCCCAAACTATGGCTACACCTTC. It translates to CASSVRGHTPNYGYTF.

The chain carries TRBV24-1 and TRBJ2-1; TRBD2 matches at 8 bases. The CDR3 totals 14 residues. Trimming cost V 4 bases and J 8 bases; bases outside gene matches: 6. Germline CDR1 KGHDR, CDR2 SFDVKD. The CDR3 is CATSESGGPHEQFF. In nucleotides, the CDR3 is TGTGCCACCAGTGAGTCGGGGGGGCCCCATGAGCAGTTCTTC.